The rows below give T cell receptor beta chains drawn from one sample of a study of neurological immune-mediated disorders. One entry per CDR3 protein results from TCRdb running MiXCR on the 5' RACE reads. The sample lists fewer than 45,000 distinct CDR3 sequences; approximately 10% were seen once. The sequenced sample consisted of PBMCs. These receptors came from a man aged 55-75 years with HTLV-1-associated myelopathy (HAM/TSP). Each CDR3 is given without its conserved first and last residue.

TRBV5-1,ASSLVASGLNEQF
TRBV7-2,ASSATNYEQY
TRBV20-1,SAREEGASRQPQH
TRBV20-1,SAMTVQNTEAF
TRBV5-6,ASSPVVAGVTPGSISRNEQF
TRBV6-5,ASRYGTANTEAF
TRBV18,ASSPPRLNNEQF
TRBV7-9,ASSGSQGTQAPLYEQY
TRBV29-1,SVRPSGPTSTDTQY
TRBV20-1,SAPGQGSYNEQF
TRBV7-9,ASSGEKLF
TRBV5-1,ASSSPGTGASGANVLT
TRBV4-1,ASSQDPGITETQY
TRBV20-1,SAKLLTSARSYNEQF
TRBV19,ASKPGQGASEQY
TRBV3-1,ASSQGLAGALNEQF